This TCR beta chain is from a study of T cell repertoires in cytomegalovirus infection. As for the study in general: Through public TCR beta signatures, both CMV infection and matching HLA type were indicated.

This clonotype was seen a handful of times. The antigen is unknown. After removal of 7 bases from V and 1 base from J, the junction contained 6 bases not matched to a gene. Germline CDR1 reads SNHLY; CDR2 reads FYNNEI. CDR3 size: 14 residues. Each CDR3 protein is one row after TCRdb ran MiXCR on the reads. Of about 340,000 distinct CDR3 sequences listed, under 35% are singletons. The starting material was cultured PBMCs, obtained from culture after CMV antigen stimulation. This chain joins TRBV2 and TRBJ1-1, with 7 bases lining up with TRBD1. The clonotype originates from a human donor in good health (CMV status not recorded). Some clones in this sample may be carry-over from other donors' samples. The CDR3 loop reads CASMPQGKNTEAFF. The CDR3 nucleotides read TGTGCCAGCATGCCACAGGGGAAGAACACTGAAGCTTTCTTT.